This T cell receptor (beta chain) was recorded in a study of radiotherapy plus CTLA-4 blockade in lung cancer. In the study overall: Of the patients, about 17% showed objective responses and around 32% attained disease control.

The CDR3 covers 13 residues. From germline, CDR1 is MNHEY and CDR2 SVGAGI. Details on this clone: Its specificity is unknown. Germline and junction disagree at one end, which may indicate a read error.

Libraries were prepared by immunoSEQ multiplex PCR; TCRdb keeps only in-frame clonotypes and omits some of them. The table lists approximately 70,000 clones, approximately 76% of them singletons, with roughly 15% in the top ten. Receiving focal radiation plus CTLA-4 blockade with ipilimumab were patients who had chemo-refractory metastatic non-small-cell lung cancer. General study points: TCR clones of tumor origin grew in blood after radiotherapy plus ipilimumab.

The chain has TRBV6-5 and TRBJ1-2, with TRBD1 matching 9 bases. The sequenced sample was peripheral blood, obtained from a patient treated with radiotherapy plus ipilimumab. This TCR came from a human donor with non-small cell lung cancer whose response to radiotherapy plus ipilimumab could not be evaluated. Some clones in this sample may be carry-over from other donors' samples. Here the CDR3 DNA reads TGTGCCAGCCTTCATGGGGACAGGGATGGCCACACCTTC. Its protein is CASLHGDRDGHTF.